These 9 T cell receptor beta chains came from one sample sequenced in a study of blood T cells in healthy people across ages. For the second PCR, which ran for roughly 6 to 11 cycles, a sample-barcoded 5' primer and a J-beta primer mix were used. TCRdb independently ran MiXCR on the 5' RACE reads; one entry per CDR3 protein. The sample lists approximately 1,700,000 distinct CDR3 sequences; around 40% were seen once. The material sequenced was blood. The receptors were gathered from a human donor in good health.

A few counts support this clonotype. The J gene is TRBJ2-7, the V gene TRBV20-1; 8 bases are shared with TRBD1. Looked up from germline, CDR1 is DFQATT and CDR2 is SNEGSKA (reference sequence). Losses at the gene ends were 5 bases for V and 5 bases for J; bases not matched to a gene: 8. This CDR3 has 13 residues. CDR3 DNA sequence: TGCAGTGCTCACCAGGGGGCGCTCGACGAGCAGTACTTC. It encodes CSAHQGALDEQYF.

J is TRBJ2-3 and V is TRBV7-9; possibly TRBD1 for D (5 bases). The V end was cut by 3 bases, the J end by 9 bases, with 13 bases between. The CDR3 is 13 amino acids. The V gene's germline CDR1 is SEHNR and CDR2 FQNEAQ (reference sequence). CDR3 sequence: CASSFLSRVTQYF. The CDR3 DNA is TGTGCCAGCAGCTTCCTCAGCAGGGTCACGCAGTATTTT.

The chain recombines TRBV6-1 with TRBJ2-3; 9 positions agree with TRBD2. The length of the CDR3 is 17 residues. V shed 9 bases and J 2 bases; nucleotides not matched to a gene: 15. Germline CDR1 and CDR2: MNHNS and SASEGT. The CDR3 DNA reads TGTGCCAGTCCCTTATTGGCGGGGGGGCCGGACACAGATACGCAGTATTTT. Translated: CASPLLAGGPDTDTQYF.

This clonotype was detected only a few times. This rearrangement joins TRBV20-1 to TRBJ2-3; TRBD2 aligns across 10 bases. The CDR3 spans 15 residues. Trimming cost V 6 bases and J 2 bases; bases outside gene matches: 8. Germline V CDR1 and CDR2: DFQATT, SNEGSKA (reference sequence). Written as DNA, the CDR3 is TGCAGTGCCAACCCCGGGACTAGCGACACAGATACGCAGTATTTT. This gives the protein CSANPGTSDTDTQYF.

CDR3 nucleotide sequence: TGCGCCAGCAGCCCTATGGGTTATAGCAATCAGCCCCAGCATTTT. Translation: CASSPMGYSNQPQHF. The gene calls are TRBV5-1 and TRBJ1-5; D is unclear. The germline CDR1 and CDR2 sequences are SGHRS and YFSETQ. The V end lost 4 bases, the J end lost 0 bases, and 11 bases lay between the germline ends. CDR3 size: 15 residues.

The rearrangement uses TRBV20-1 and TRBJ1-4; unclear D gene. CDR1 DFQATT and CDR2 SNEGSKA come from the germline V gene (reference sequence). V was pared by 0 bases and J by 7 bases, with 12 bases between. The CDR3 extends over 14 amino acids. CDR3 residues: CSARDLWESEKLFF. The CDR3 DNA sequence: TGCAGTGCTAGAGATCTATGGGAGAGTGAAAAACTGTTTTTT.

In this sample, this clonotype turned up a few times. The CDR3 nucleotides are TGTGCTAGTGGTTTGAACGAGGGCACTGAAGCTTTCTTT. Translation gives CASGLNEGTEAFF. The genes are TRBV12-5 and TRBJ1-1, with D hard to call. CDR1 is LGHNT, CDR2 FRNRAP, per germline. The CDR3 is 13 residues long. The V and J ends lost 2 bases and 4 bases respectively, with 8 bases between them.

This clonotype was recorded a few times. This chain joins TRBV20-1 and TRBJ2-4; tentative D call: TRBD1 (6 bases). The last part of the DNA fits TRBJ2-7 better; the J call may be wrong. The CDR3 totals 15 residues. CDR1 and CDR2 (germline): DFQATT, SNEGSKA (reference sequence). The CDR3 region is CSARDLQGSLYEQYF. CDR3 nucleotides: TGCAGTGCTAGAGACCTACAGGGCTCTCTCTACGAGCAGTACTTC.

This clonotype occurred once. This chain links TRBV7-8 with TRBJ2-1; possible D gene TRBD1, 6 bases. Germline V gives CDR1 SGHVS, CDR2 FQNEAQ. V was pared by 5 bases and J by 1 base, with 18 bases between. The CDR3 spans 17 residues. The CDR3 DNA reads as TGTGCCAGCAGCCCCCTTAGGGGGAGAGGGTCCTACAATGAGCAGTTCTTC. This encodes CASSPLRGRGSYNEQFF.